Below, 9 T cell receptor beta chains from the same sample are listed, as sequenced in a study of CD8 T cells in ankylosing spondylitis. Study-wide results and caveats: A TCR beta motif made of under 10 highly homologous variants seemed typical of ankylosing spondylitis blood.

The antigens for these receptors are not known. TCRdb reprocessed the 5' RACE reads with MiXCR, giving one entry per CDR3 protein. Among approximately 440,000 distinct CDR3 sequences listed, over 15% were seen once. The sample comprised blood, either unsorted or a sorted T cell fraction (not recorded which). These receptors all come from a male donor with ankylosing spondylitis.

The gene calls are TRBV18 and TRBJ2-1, with 10 bases aligning to TRBD2. Germline V lookup: CDR1 KGHSH, CDR2 LQKENI. CDR3 length equals 16 residues. The V gene end was trimmed by 0 bases and the J gene end by 7 bases; junction bases not matched to a gene: 6. CDR3 amino acids: CASSPPTNSGRNEQFF. The CDR3, as DNA: TGTGCCAGCTCACCACCGACGAATAGCGGGAGGAATGAGCAGTTCTTC.

This clonotype was counted only a few times. The chain has TRBV10-3 and TRBJ1-3; no reliable D call. The CDR3 runs to 14 residues. V was clipped by 4 bases and J by 3 bases, with 10 bases between them. Germline loops: CDR1 ENHRY, CDR2 SYGVKD. The CDR3 loop reads CAISGGFDGNTIYF. CDR3 coding DNA: TGTGCCATCAGTGGCGGGTTTGATGGAAACACCATATATTTT.

The J gene is TRBJ2-1, the V gene TRBV20-1, with D unresolved. The ends were cut back, 5 bases at V and 6 bases at J, with 8 bases in the middle. CDR3 size: 11 residues. CDR1 and CDR2 from the germline V gene are DFQATT and SNEGSKA (reference sequence). Here the CDR3 reads CSALHSNEQFF. The CDR3 region has the DNA TGCAGTGCTCTACACAGCAATGAGCAGTTCTTC.

This chain links TRBV5-6 with TRBJ2-1; the match to TRBD1 covers 8 bases. CDR3 size: 16 residues. Trimming removed 1 base from V and 4 bases from J; junction bases left unmatched: 7. In germline, CDR1 is SGHDT, CDR2 YYEEEE. The CDR3 DNA sequence: TGTGCCAGCAGCTTGTTGTCGACAGGGGCGTACAATGAGCAGTTCTTC. Translating it yields CASSLLSTGAYNEQFF.

The chain couples TRBV20-1 to TRBJ1-6; 11 nucleotides match TRBD1. Germline assignment: CDR1 DFQATT and CDR2 SNEGSKA (reference sequence). The CDR3 contains 15 residues. The junction had 4 bases not matched to a gene; V was cut back by 0 bases and J by 9 bases. CDR3 bases: TGCAGTGCTAGAGAGTCCGGGACAGGGGGTTCACCCCTCCACTTT. Protein sequence: CSARESGTGGSPLHF.

This chain's CDR3 is CASSFRLAAYGYTF. The CDR3 bases are TGTGCCAGCAGTTTTCGACTTGCTGCCTATGGCTACACCTTC. The genes are TRBV12-3 or TRBV12-4 and TRBJ1-2; no firm D call. The V gene lost 3 bases and the J gene lost 4 bases, with 12 bases spanning the gap. The CDR3 extends over 14 amino acids.

This clonotype has just a few counts. This chain uses TRBV6-1 with TRBJ1-2; 7 bases align to TRBD1. Germline trimming cut 6 bases from V and 0 bases from J; bases unmatched to any gene: 4. The length of the CDR3 is 14 residues. CDR1 and CDR2 (germline): MNHNS, SASEGT. This CDR3 is CASRTGRSNYGYTF. In DNA form, the CDR3 reads TGTGCCAGCAGGACAGGGAGATCTAACTATGGCTACACCTTC.

This clonotype was observed a few times. The chain employs TRBV5-1 and TRBJ2-2; TRBD1 matches 8 bases. With 4 bases clipped from V and 3 bases from J, the junction kept 14 bases outside the gene matches. There are 18 residues in the CDR3. From germline, CDR1 is SGHRS and CDR2 YFSETQ. The CDR3 reads CASSRAHRDRSYTGELFF. As DNA, the CDR3 is TGCGCCAGCAGCCGGGCCCACCGGGACAGGTCTTACACCGGGGAGCTGTTTTTT.

This clonotype appeared a few times. CDR3 loop: CASSVAGGEDTQYF. The DNA for the CDR3 is TGTGCCAGCAGCGTAGCCGGAGGTGAAGATACGCAGTATTTT. This sequence joins TRBV9 and TRBJ2-3; D might be TRBD2 (5 bases). Deletions cut 0 bases from V and 5 bases from J, with 10 bases between. Germline V gives CDR1 SGDLS, CDR2 YYNGEE. There are 14 residues in the CDR3.